A selection of T cell receptor beta chains follows, all from one sample in a study of identical twins. Each CDR3 protein gets one entry after TCRdb re-called the 5' RACE reads with MiXCR. The table records 210,000 or so distinct CDR3 sequences, 7.5% of them present only once. In addition, the sample was reused for a study of yellow fever vaccine responses in identical twins.

Sequences were obtained from memory (CD45RO+) T cells sorted from blood. The receptors derive from a woman younger than 30 in good health. Each CDR3 is given with its conserved first and last residue. D genes are given only for firm matches. Part of the rows lack a size; the others show once, few, many or a class for expanded clones.

d_call	j_call	v_call	clone_size	cdr3_nt	cdr3_aa
NA	TRBJ2-5	TRBV5-1	many	TGCGCCAGCAGCTTGGAGAACCAAGAGACCCAGTACTTC	CASSLENQETQYF
NA	TRBJ2-3	TRBV5-8	many	TGTGCCAGCAGCCCGGCGGGCGTGCTAGGCACAGATACGCAGTATTTT	CASSPAGVLGTDTQYF
TRBD2	TRBJ2-1	TRBV12-3/TRBV12-4	few	TGTGCCAGCAGTTTGAGAGGGCTGGGGCTAGCGGGGGGGCATGAGCAGTTCTTC	CASSLRGLGLAGGHEQFF
NA	TRBJ2-2	TRBV5-1	many	TGCGCCAGCATGGGCCGAAACACCGGGGAGCTGTTTTTT	CASMGRNTGELFF
NA	TRBJ1-2	TRBV27	NA	TGTGCCAGCAGTCAACGAAAGGGGTATGGCTACACCTTC	CASSQRKGYGYTF
NA	TRBJ2-5	TRBV6-2/TRBV6-3	NA	TGTGCCAGCAGTTACGGTGGGATTGGGGAGACCCAGTACTTC	CASSYGGIGETQYF
NA	TRBJ2-1	TRBV7-9	few	TGTGCCAGCAGCTTAGGAAGTGGGGGGGCCCACAATGAGCAGTTCTTC	CASSLGSGGAHNEQFF
NA	TRBJ1-2	TRBV2	NA	TGTGCCACCGGAGAATGGACGGATGGCTACACCTTC	CATGEWTDGYTF
NA	TRBJ2-6	TRBV12-3/TRBV12-4	NA	TGTGCCAGCAGTTTGGTCGGGAGTGGGGCCAACGTCCTGACTTTC	CASSLVGSGANVLTF
NA	TRBJ2-7	TRBV7-8	NA	TGTGCCAGCAGCTTTGGAAGGGGGACCTCCTACGAGCAGTACTTC	CASSFGRGTSYEQYF
NA	TRBJ2-5	TRBV4-2	NA	TGTGCCAGCAGCCCGGGCGCAGGGAGGGAGACCCAGTACTTC	CASSPGAGRETQYF
NA	TRBJ2-3	TRBV24-1	few	TGTGCCATCAATAGCACAGATACGCAGTATTTT	CAINSTDTQYF
NA	TRBJ2-2	TRBV6-2/TRBV6-3	NA	TGTGCCAGCAGGTACCAGGGTTCCGGGGAGCTGTTTTTT	CASRYQGSGELFF
NA	TRBJ1-4	TRBV19	NA	TGTGCCAGTAGCTTTGACGGGGCAACTAATGAAAAACTGTTTTTT	CASSFDGATNEKLFF
TRBD2	TRBJ2-1	TRBV7-3	NA	TGTGCCAGCAGCTTTGGGGGGGACAATGAGCAGTTCTTC	CASSFGGDNEQFF
NA	TRBJ1-3	TRBV2	few	TGTGGTGAGACAGCCAGCTATGGAAACACCATATATTTT	CGETASYGNTIYF
TRBD1	TRBJ1-2	TRBV3-1	many	TGTGCCAGCAGCCACACAGGGGGCGATGGCTACACCTTC	CASSHTGGDGYTF
NA	TRBJ2-1	TRBV5-1	many	TGCGCCAGCAGCTCCTCAGGGGATACGACATTCTTC	CASSSSGDTTFF
TRBD1	TRBJ2-5	TRBV27	many	TGTGCCAGCAGTAGAAGCCACGACAGGGTCCAAGAGACCCAGTACTTC	CASSRSHDRVQETQYF
NA	TRBJ2-2	TRBV5-6	NA	TGTGCCAGCAGCTTGGCGCAGGGCGGGGAGCTGTTTTTT	CASSLAQGGELFF
NA	TRBJ2-3	TRBV7-3	once	TGTGCCAGCAGCTTACAGAGGGAAGATACGCAGTATTTT	CASSLQREDTQYF
NA	TRBJ2-3	TRBV15	NA	TGTGCCACCAGCAGAGGGGCAGGGGACGCTACAGATACGCAGTATTTT	CATSRGAGDATDTQYF
NA	TRBJ2-3	TRBV11-2	NA	TGTGCCAGCACCTATGGGGGCGCAGATACGCAGTATTTT	CASTYGGADTQYF
NA	TRBJ2-7	TRBV28	few	TGTGCCAGCAGCCTCAGGGTTGGAGAGCAGTACTTC	CASSLRVGEQYF
TRBD1	TRBJ1-1	TRBV3-1	few	TGTGCCAGCAGCCACTCCGGGACAGGGGCTGAAGCTTTCTTT	CASSHSGTGAEAFF
NA	TRBJ1-5	TRBV20-1	many	TGCAGTGCTACCCTCGAAGGGGGCAATCAGCCCCAGCATTTT	CSATLEGGNQPQHF
NA	TRBJ2-7	TRBV28	NA	TGTGCCACCTTAAGGACGGTTTCCTACGAGCAGTACTTC	CATLRTVSYEQYF
NA	TRBJ2-1	TRBV5-6	NA	TGTGCCAAGCTCTCGGGCCTGGCGGGGAGCTCCTACAATGAGCAGTTCTTC	CAKLSGLAGSSYNEQFF
TRBD2	TRBJ2-2	TRBV3-1	many	TGTGCCAGCAGCCAAGGAACTAGCGGGTCCGGGGAGCTGTTTTTT	CASSQGTSGSGELFF
NA	TRBJ2-5	TRBV20-1	NA	TGCAGTGCTAGAGATCTCTCCTGGTCCCAGTACTTC	CSARDLSWSQYF
NA	TRBJ2-2	TRBV7-3	many	TGTGCCAGCAGCTTCGGGGGGCAGGCCGGGGAGCTGTTTTTT	CASSFGGQAGELFF
NA	TRBJ2-7	TRBV7-9	few	TGTGCCAGCAGCATTAACCGTGCCGTAAAAAACGAGCAGTACTTC	CASSINRAVKNEQYF
TRBD1	TRBJ1-4	TRBV2	NA	TGTGCCAGCAGGCCCGACAGGGGAACTAATGAAAAACTGTTTTTT	CASRPDRGTNEKLFF
TRBD1	TRBJ2-5	TRBV2	NA	TGTGCCAGCAGTGAAGCGCGGGGACAGGAAGAGACCCAGTACTTC	CASSEARGQEETQYF
NA	TRBJ2-7	TRBV7-2	few	TGTGCCAGCAGCGTGACTAGATACGAGCAGTACTTC	CASSVTRYEQYF
TRBD1	TRBJ2-5	TRBV7-9	few	TGTGCCAGCAGCTTAGGGCTCCGGGACAGGGAAGAGACCCAGTACTTC	CASSLGLRDREETQYF
NA	TRBJ2-7	TRBV20-1	few	TGCAGTGCTGAGGATTCCCCTATCTACGAGCAGTACTTC	CSAEDSPIYEQYF
NA	TRBJ2-5	TRBV20-1	NA	TGCAGTGCTTTACTAGTAGCTGAGACCCAGTACTTC	CSALLVAETQYF
NA	TRBJ2-3	TRBV20-1	NA	TGCAGTGCTAGAGATGCCAGGACAACAGATACGCAGTATTTT	CSARDARTTDTQYF
TRBD2	TRBJ2-1	TRBV7-9	NA	TGTGCCAGCAGCTTCACCGGGACTAGCGAGAATGAGCAGTTCTTC	CASSFTGTSENEQFF
TRBD2	TRBJ2-1	TRBV10-1	NA	TGCTCCAGCAGTGGTCTAGCGGTCGACAATGAGCAGTTCTTC	CSSSGLAVDNEQFF
NA	TRBJ2-2	TRBV20-1	few	TGCAGTGCTGCCCCTTACCGGACGGGTAACACCGGGGAGCTGTTTTTT	CSAAPYRTGNTGELFF
TRBD1	TRBJ1-2	TRBV20-1	many	TGCAGTGCTCGGGGACAGGGGATTATAAACTATGGCTACACCTTC	CSARGQGIINYGYTF
NA	TRBJ1-5	TRBV6-2/TRBV6-3	few	TGTGCCAGCAGTTACCCCAGTCCGGGCAATCAGCCCCAGCATTTT	CASSYPSPGNQPQHF
NA	TRBJ2-7	TRBV9	many	TGTGCCAGCAGCGTAGGTAACAGTCCTTACGAGCAGTACTTC	CASSVGNSPYEQYF
TRBD2	TRBJ2-7	TRBV4-3	many	TGCGCCAGCAGCCAAGAGGCGGGGCTAGCGGGAGTTTACGAGCAGTACTTC	CASSQEAGLAGVYEQYF
NA	TRBJ2-3	TRBV2	few	TGTGCCAGCAGTCCAGGGGTTGGCGGCTTTAGCACAGATACGCAGTATTTT	CASSPGVGGFSTDTQYF
TRBD2	TRBJ2-1	TRBV7-3	NA	TGTGCCAGCAGCTTAAGTCGGGAGGCCCATGAGCAGTTCTTC	CASSLSREAHEQFF
NA	TRBJ2-7	TRBV13	many	TGTGCCAGCAGCTTAGTATCGGGCTACGAGCAGTACTTC	CASSLVSGYEQYF
NA	TRBJ2-3	TRBV6-1	NA	TGTGCCAGCAGCCGCGGGGCCTTTACCCACGCTCCAGATACGCAGTATTTT	CASSRGAFTHAPDTQYF
NA	TRBJ2-7	TRBV7-2	NA	TGTGCCAGCAGCTCTTCCGGGACTGCCTTGGAGCAGTACTTC	CASSSSGTALEQYF
NA	TRBJ2-7	TRBV4-2	many	TGTGCCAGCAGCCAAGATTCTAGCCTCTACGAGCAGTACTTC	CASSQDSSLYEQYF
NA	TRBJ1-2	TRBV7-9	many	TGTGCCAGCAGCTTAACGCTTAACTATGGCTACACCTTC	CASSLTLNYGYTF
TRBD2	TRBJ2-7	TRBV7-2	NA	TGTGCCAGCAGCCTACACACCGGGACTAGTCAGCGCGAGCAGTACTTC	CASSLHTGTSQREQYF
TRBD1	TRBJ2-7	TRBV7-2	many	TGTGCCAGCAGCTCCACAGGGGGCTTCGCCTACGAGCAGTACTTC	CASSSTGGFAYEQYF
TRBD2	TRBJ2-7	TRBV29-1	many	TGCAGCGTTGTAGTCTCGGGGGGCGAGCAGTACTTC	CSVVVSGGEQYF